This T cell receptor beta chain was obtained from a study of radiation and T cells in renal cell carcinoma. Study-wide results and limits: From baseline, blood top tumor clonotypes peaked at 2 weeks post-radiation.

Method: immunoSEQ multiplex PCR; TCRdb's copy keeps in-frame clones and lacks some. In the table there are some 120,000 clones, 88% of which are singletons. Notes on this clone: What it binds is not known.

Time point reported: blood 2 weeks post-SBRT. Sample treatment: 15 Gy SBRT to primary tumor, nephrectomy 4 weeks later. Per germline, CDR1 SGHNT and CDR2 YENEEA. CDR3 length: 16 residues. The V gene lost 1 base and the J gene lost 2 bases, with 14 bases spanning the gap. The TCR was taken from an older woman with renal cell carcinoma. This sample comprised blood, obtained from a patient whose treatment included radiotherapy and nephrectomy. The V and J genes are TRBV11-3 and TRBJ2-5, with D tentatively TRBD1 (6 bases). The CDR3 loop is CASSLVLTGQQETQYF. For the CDR3, the DNA is TGTGCCAGCAGCTTAGTGCTGACAGGCCAACAAGAGACCCAGTACTTC.